This section outlines one T cell receptor (beta chain) sequence together with its context. Its antigen is currently unknown. This record comes from a study of cytomegalovirus exposure and HLA in healthy donors. Study details: A preliminary data release comprised approximately 85 million unique TCRs obtained from HLA-typed donors.

Germline loops: CDR1 MNHNS, CDR2 SASEGT. Trimming left V 6 bases short and J 4 bases short, with 10 bases between. The CDR3 runs to 14 residues. General observations from the study: Some segments of the V type, notably TRBV6-2 and TRBV6-3, were excluded as indistinguishable. Later, an analysis found that common viral pathogens appeared to be linked with several of the most significant clusters. Later analysis identified 15,000 to 20,000 TCR beta sequences associated with HLA alleles, using a false discovery rate threshold of 0.05.

The PCR was carried out with 60 Vbeta primers and 13 Jbeta primers. Sequenced by immunoSEQ multiplex PCR; TCRdb stores in-frame clones only, minus some. The sample contains around 140,000 clones, around three quarters of which appear only once. The V gene is TRBV6-1, the J gene TRBJ2-6; TRBD2 is a possible D gene (5 bases). Material for sequencing was PBMCs. The receptor was derived from a woman between 18 and 29 years old in good health and CMV-seropositive. The CDR3 DNA reads as TGTGCCAGCAGGGATCCGGGAGGGGCCAACGTCCTGACTTTC. It encodes CASRDPGGANVLTF.